Listed below are T cell receptor beta chains from one sample, sequenced in a study of glioma-infiltrating T cells after dendritic cell vaccination. Clones were sequenced by immunoSEQ multiplex PCR, and TCRdb holds only the in-frame ones, with some missing. The data contain 99,000 or so clones, around 91% of them singletons. Sequenced here: blood, sampled after dendritic cell vaccination. The receptor set was obtained from a human donor with glioblastoma. Both conserved end residues are part of each CDR3. A D gene is named only where the DNA matches it firmly. Part of the rows lack a size; the others show once, few, many or a class for expanded clones.

J: TRBJ2-7
V: TRBV11-3
D: TRBD1
size: -
CDR3: CASSSGTVYEQYF
DNA: TGTGCCAGCAGCTCCGGGACAGTTTACGAGCAGTACTTC

J: TRBJ1-4
V: TRBV30
D: -
size: -
CDR3: CAWSLTGPNEKLFF
DNA: TGTGCCTGGAGTTTAACAGGACCTAATGAAAAACTGTTTTTT

J: TRBJ1-2
V: TRBV18
D: TRBD1
size: -
CDR3: CASSLGQVLNGYTF
DNA: TGTGCCAGCTCACTGGGACAGGTTTTGAATGGCTACACCTTC

J: TRBJ2-1
V: TRBV7-2
D: TRBD1
size: -
CDR3: CASSRQGSSYNEQFF
DNA: TGTGCCAGCAGCAGACAGGGGTCCTCCTACAATGAGCAGTTCTTC

J: TRBJ2-7
V: TRBV10-3
D: -
size: -
CDR3: CAISEQGYEQYF
DNA: TGTGCCATCAGTGAACAGGGTTACGAGCAGTACTTC

J: TRBJ2-7
V: TRBV5-1
D: TRBD1
size: -
CDR3: CASSSGQGFSYEQYF
DNA: TGCGCCAGCAGTTCGGGACAGGGGTTCTCCTACGAGCAGTACTTC

J: TRBJ1-2
V: TRBV5-1
D: -
size: -
CDR3: CASSLGGYGYTF
DNA: TGCGCCAGCAGCTTGGGAGGGTATGGCTACACCTTC

J: TRBJ1-3
V: TRBV6-5
D: TRBD1
size: once
CDR3: CASRLQGAKGNTIYF
DNA: TGTGCCAGCAGATTACAGGGGGCGAAGGGAAACACCATATATTTT

J: TRBJ2-3
V: TRBV7-9
D: -
size: -
CDR3: CASTSWTSTDTQYF
DNA: TGTGCCAGCACCAGCTGGACTAGCACAGATACGCAGTATTTT

J: TRBJ1-5
V: TRBV7-8
D: -
size: -
CDR3: CASSDPGRGNQPQHF
DNA: TGTGCCAGCAGCGATCCGGGAAGGGGCAATCAGCCCCAGCATTTT